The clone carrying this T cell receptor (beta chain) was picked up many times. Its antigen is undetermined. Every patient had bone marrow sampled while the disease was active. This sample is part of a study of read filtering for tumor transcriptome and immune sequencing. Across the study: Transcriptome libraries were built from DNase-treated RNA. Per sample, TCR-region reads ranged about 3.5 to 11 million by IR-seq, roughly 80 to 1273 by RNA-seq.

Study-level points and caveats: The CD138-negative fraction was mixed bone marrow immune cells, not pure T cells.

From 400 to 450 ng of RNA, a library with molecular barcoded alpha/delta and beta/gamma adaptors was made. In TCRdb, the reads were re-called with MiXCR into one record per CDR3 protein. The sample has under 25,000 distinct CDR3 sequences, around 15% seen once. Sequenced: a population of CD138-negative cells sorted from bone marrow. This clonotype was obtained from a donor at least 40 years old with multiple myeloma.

CDR3 nucleotides: TGTGCCAGCAGCCAAAGAGACACTGGCACCGGGGAGCTGTTTTTT. This encodes CASSQRDTGTGELFF. V and J are TRBV3-1 and TRBJ2-2; D gene uncertain. CDR1 is LGHDT and CDR2 is YNNKEL in the germline V gene (reference sequence). Trimming stripped 2 bases from V and 4 bases from J, with 11 bases between. This CDR3 has 15 residues.